This is a list of T cell receptor beta chains from one sample in a study of T-cell memory formation after mild COVID-19. TCRdb reprocessed the 5' RACE reads via MiXCR and lists one record per CDR3 protein. The sample shows tens of thousands of distinct CDR3 sequences, 6% to 6.5% of them seen only once. The sample taken for sequencing was PBMCs or a T cell subset sorted from them (not recorded which). The source is an adult who had mild COVID-19 (a few samples of this study predate the infection). Cell type and time point are not known. Both conserved end residues are part of each CDR3. D genes are given only for firm matches. Some rows mark clone size as missing; the rest say once, few, many or name a class of expanded clone.

size: many; J: TRBJ2-3; V: TRBV5-1; D: .; DNA: TGCGCCAGCAGCTTTAATGCAGATACGCAGTATTTT; CDR3: CASSFNADTQYF
size: few; J: TRBJ2-7; V: TRBV7-6; D: .; DNA: TGTGCCAGCAGCTTACGTGGAGGGGGGTACGACGAGCAGTACTTC; CDR3: CASSLRGGGYDEQYF
size: few; J: TRBJ2-7; V: TRBV5-5; D: .; DNA: TGTGCCAGCAGCTTGGCCGTAGGACCGCAGGGCTACGAGCAGTACTTC; CDR3: CASSLAVGPQGYEQYF
size: .; J: TRBJ2-7; V: TRBV3-1; D: .; DNA: TGTGCCAGCAGCCAAGACCCCTTAGCCGCCTACGAGCAGTACTTC; CDR3: CASSQDPLAAYEQYF
size: .; J: TRBJ2-7; V: TRBV7-9; D: TRBD1; DNA: TGTGCCAGCAGCTTAGCGAGGACAGGGGTGATCCAGTACTTC; CDR3: CASSLARTGVIQYF
size: few; J: TRBJ2-2; V: TRBV7-3; D: .; DNA: TGTGCCAGCAGCCACTCCCGGGACACCGGGGAGCTGTTTTTT; CDR3: CASSHSRDTGELFF
size: many; J: TRBJ2-5; V: TRBV7-8; D: .; DNA: TGTGCCAGCAGCTTAGGTGCAGGGCAAGAGACCCAGTACTTC; CDR3: CASSLGAGQETQYF
size: few; J: TRBJ2-5; V: TRBV7-2; D: TRBD2; DNA: TGTGCCAGCAGCTCCCAGGCTAGCGGGAGTATAGCGGAGACCCAGTACTTC; CDR3: CASSSQASGSIAETQYF
size: few; J: TRBJ2-2; V: TRBV7-2; D: .; DNA: TGTGCCAGCAGCGAACGAGCAGTGAACACCGGGGAGCTGTTTTTT; CDR3: CASSERAVNTGELFF
size: few; J: TRBJ2-1; V: TRBV7-2; D: TRBD2; DNA: TGTGCCAGCAGCTTAGGTTCCCGCGGAGCTAGCGGGAGTTGGGGGCAGTTCTTC; CDR3: CASSLGSRGASGSWGQFF
size: .; J: TRBJ2-1; V: TRBV7-6; D: .; DNA: TGTGCCAGCAGCCCCGCCGGGGAGTATAGCGATGAGCAGTTCTTC; CDR3: CASSPAGEYSDEQFF
size: few; J: TRBJ1-6; V: TRBV19; D: .; DNA: TGTGCCAGTAGTGGCCGGGACACTCGAAATTCACCCCTCCACTTT; CDR3: CASSGRDTRNSPLHF
size: many; J: TRBJ2-7; V: TRBV27; D: TRBD1; DNA: TGTGCCAGCAGTTTAAAGCCCCAAGGACAGGGGGCGGTCTGCGAGCAGTACTTC; CDR3: CASSLKPQGQGAVCEQYF
size: .; J: TRBJ2-3; V: TRBV5-4; D: .; DNA: TGTGCCAGCAGCTCAGGGGCAGATACGCAGTATTTT; CDR3: CASSSGADTQYF
size: .; J: TRBJ1-4; V: TRBV29-1; D: .; DNA: TGCAGCGTGTTAACTGGGGGTAGTGAAAAACTGTTTTTT; CDR3: CSVLTGGSEKLFF
size: few; J: TRBJ1-1; V: TRBV6-6; D: .; DNA: TGTGCCAGCTGGGGGGGGAACACTGAAGCTTTCTTT; CDR3: CASWGGNTEAFF
size: few; J: TRBJ1-5; V: TRBV16; D: .; DNA: TGTGCCAGCAGCCAGCAATATAGCAATCAGCCCCAGCATTTT; CDR3: CASSQQYSNQPQHF
size: .; J: TRBJ2-3; V: TRBV5-3; D: .; DNA: TGTGCCAGAAGCTTGGGGGTCACAGATACGCAGTATTTT; CDR3: CARSLGVTDTQYF
size: .; J: TRBJ1-5; V: TRBV6-2/TRBV6-3; D: .; DNA: TGTGCCAGCAGTTCCATGACGGGGAGCAATCAGCCCCAGCATTTT; CDR3: CASSSMTGSNQPQHF
size: many; J: TRBJ2-7; V: TRBV7-9; D: .; DNA: TGTGCCAGCAGCTTGGACGGAGAGCAGTACTTC; CDR3: CASSLDGEQYF
size: few; J: TRBJ1-1; V: TRBV3-1; D: .; DNA: TGTGCCAGCAACTACAGAACTCAGAGCACTGAAGCTTTCTTT; CDR3: CASNYRTQSTEAFF
size: many; J: TRBJ2-2; V: TRBV18; D: .; DNA: TGTGCCAGCTCAAAGCGTGCCGGGACAACGAACACCGGGGAGCTGTTTTTT; CDR3: CASSKRAGTTNTGELFF
size: .; J: TRBJ2-3; V: TRBV2; D: TRBD1; DNA: TGTGCCAGCAGTCGCTATGGACAGGGCACAGATACGCAGTATTTT; CDR3: CASSRYGQGTDTQYF
size: few; J: TRBJ1-2; V: TRBV6-2/TRBV6-3; D: .; DNA: TGTGCCAGCAGTGTTCTAGGGCAGAGCTATGGCTACACCTTC; CDR3: CASSVLGQSYGYTF
size: .; J: TRBJ1-3; V: TRBV7-9; D: .; DNA: TGTGCCAGCAGCTCTACCCCGGGGGGTCAGGTTGGAAACACCATATATTTT; CDR3: CASSSTPGGQVGNTIYF
size: many; J: TRBJ2-1; V: TRBV12-3/TRBV12-4; D: .; DNA: TGTGCCAGCAGTTTTGAAATAAGGGTAAACAATGAGCAGTTCTTC; CDR3: CASSFEIRVNNEQFF
size: many; J: TRBJ2-7; V: TRBV7-9; D: .; DNA: TGTGCCAGCAGCTTAGTGCAGGGAACCTACGAGCAGTACTTC; CDR3: CASSLVQGTYEQYF
size: .; J: TRBJ1-5; V: TRBV7-8; D: .; DNA: TGTGCCAGCAGCTTAGACGTGGGTCTAGCTCCCAATCAGCCCCAGCATTTT; CDR3: CASSLDVGLAPNQPQHF
size: .; J: TRBJ2-1; V: TRBV18; D: TRBD2; DNA: TGTGCCAGCTCACTAGCGGTACTAGCGGGAGGCCCCCTGCACTACAATGAGCAGTTCTTC; CDR3: CASSLAVLAGGPLHYNEQFF
size: many; J: TRBJ2-3; V: TRBV4-1; D: TRBD2; DNA: TGCGCCAGCAGCCAAGATTTAGCGGGGGGACGAGATACGCAGTATTTT; CDR3: CASSQDLAGGRDTQYF
size: many; J: TRBJ1-1; V: TRBV7-9; D: .; DNA: TGTGCCAGCAGCTCTATTCCCGGGCCCCCCGTCCGGGAGAACACTGAAGCTTTCTTT; CDR3: CASSSIPGPPVRENTEAFF
size: few; J: TRBJ1-6; V: TRBV4-2; D: .; DNA: TGTGCCAGCAGCCAAGTAGGATTGAGAAATTCACCCCTCCACTTT; CDR3: CASSQVGLRNSPLHF
size: .; J: TRBJ2-7; V: TRBV10-3; D: .; DNA: TGTGCCATCAGTTCCGGGACCAAAGGGATCGAGCAGTACTTC; CDR3: CAISSGTKGIEQYF
size: few; J: TRBJ2-7; V: TRBV24-1; D: TRBD2; DNA: TGTGCCACCAGTGATCCTGGAGCGGGGGTGATTACCTACGAGCAGTACTTC; CDR3: CATSDPGAGVITYEQYF
size: many; J: TRBJ2-5; V: TRBV5-1; D: TRBD2; DNA: TGCGCCAGCAGCCCGGGACTAGCGGGGGGTCTCCAAGAGACCCAGTACTTC; CDR3: CASSPGLAGGLQETQYF
size: .; J: TRBJ2-3; V: TRBV7-9; D: .; DNA: TGTGCCAGCAGCTTAATGGGGGGCACAGATACGCAGTATTTT; CDR3: CASSLMGGTDTQYF
size: many; J: TRBJ2-4; V: TRBV5-1; D: .; DNA: TGCGCCAGCAGCTTGGCCTTAGCCAAAAACATTCAGTACTTC; CDR3: CASSLALAKNIQYF
size: many; J: TRBJ2-7; V: TRBV3-1; D: TRBD1; DNA: TGTGCCAGCAGTCGAGGTTGGACAGGGGCTGACGGGCAGTACTTC; CDR3: CASSRGWTGADGQYF
size: many; J: TRBJ2-7; V: TRBV7-9; D: TRBD2; DNA: TGTGCCAGCAGCCCCGTCGGTGCAGCGGGATCAACCTACGAGCAGTACTTC; CDR3: CASSPVGAAGSTYEQYF
size: .; J: TRBJ1-4; V: TRBV12-3/TRBV12-4; D: .; DNA: TGTGCCAGCGGGGGGGCAGGGGTCGAAAAACTGTTTTTT; CDR3: CASGGAGVEKLFF
size: few; J: TRBJ1-1; V: TRBV10-3; D: .; DNA: TGTGCCATCAGTCTCGCTTATATGAACACTGAAGCTTTCTTT; CDR3: CAISLAYMNTEAFF
size: medium-sized; J: TRBJ2-3; V: TRBV5-1; D: TRBD2; DNA: TGCGCCAGCAGCTCGGCGACTAGCGGGAGCACAGATACGCAGTATTTT; CDR3: CASSSATSGSTDTQYF
size: .; J: TRBJ2-3; V: TRBV19; D: .; DNA: TGTGCCAGTAGTATCGGCGAGCCCCGCACAGATACGCAGTATTTT; CDR3: CASSIGEPRTDTQYF
size: few; J: TRBJ2-1; V: TRBV3-1; D: TRBD2; DNA: TGTGCCAGCAGCCAAGGGGTAGCGGGGCGGTACAATGAGCAGTTCTTC; CDR3: CASSQGVAGRYNEQFF
size: few; J: TRBJ1-1; V: TRBV21-1; D: .; DNA: TGTGCCAGCAGCGGGACAGGGGGCGTCGTCGCTGAAGCTTTCTTT; CDR3: CASSGTGGVVAEAFF
size: .; J: TRBJ2-7; V: TRBV20-1; D: TRBD2; DNA: TGCAGTGCTAGAGGCGTGACTAGCGGGGCGTCCCCATACGAGCAGTACTTC; CDR3: CSARGVTSGASPYEQYF
size: many; J: TRBJ2-1; V: TRBV24-1; D: TRBD2; DNA: TGTGCCACCAGTCGGGAGGGGGAGCAGTTCTTC; CDR3: CATSREGEQFF
size: many; J: TRBJ1-3; V: TRBV7-2; D: .; DNA: TGTGCCAGCAGCTTAATCGCGGTTGGAAACACCATATATTTT; CDR3: CASSLIAVGNTIYF
size: few; J: TRBJ2-5; V: TRBV20-1; D: TRBD1; DNA: TGCAGTGTCACAGGGGGCCGGGAGACCCAGTACTTC; CDR3: CSVTGGRETQYF
size: many; J: TRBJ2-5; V: TRBV12-3/TRBV12-4; D: TRBD1; DNA: TGTGCCAGCAGTCCCGGACAGGGGGCTGAGACCCAGTACTTC; CDR3: CASSPGQGAETQYF
size: .; J: TRBJ2-5; V: TRBV7-7; D: .; DNA: TGTGCCAGCAGAGCTACAGGGGGACTACAAGAGACCCAGTACTTC; CDR3: CASRATGGLQETQYF
size: .; J: TRBJ2-1; V: TRBV20-1; D: .; DNA: TGCAGTGCTACGCAGGGAGGACACAATGAGCAGTTCTTC; CDR3: CSATQGGHNEQFF
size: many; J: TRBJ2-3; V: TRBV5-5; D: TRBD1; DNA: TGTGCCAGCAGACCCGGACAGGGGGCAGATACGCAGTATTTT; CDR3: CASRPGQGADTQYF
size: .; J: TRBJ2-3; V: TRBV24-1; D: TRBD2; DNA: TGTGCCACCAGTGAGGCTAGCGGGGGAATCACAGATACGCAGTATTTT; CDR3: CATSEASGGITDTQYF
size: .; J: TRBJ2-1; V: TRBV5-8; D: .; DNA: TGTGCCAGCACCAATCAGGGTAACCCCTACAATGAGCAGTTCTTC; CDR3: CASTNQGNPYNEQFF